Described below is a single T cell receptor (beta chain) sequence and its context. Its antigen is currently unknown. This entry belongs to a study of shared clonotypes between healthy human individuals. Study-level points and caveats: The rarefaction results pointed to incomplete sorted-subset sequencing despite large depth. An effect of sequencing depth on clonotype sharing among donors was expected.

V lost 7 bases to trimming and J lost 5 bases, with 17 bases between them. Per the germline V gene, CDR1 is MDHEN and CDR2 is SYDVKM. The CDR3 contains 14 residues. TCRdb keeps only in-frame clones here, not all; method: immunoSEQ multiplex PCR. Of about 1.1 million clones listed, 60% to 80% were seen once; the top ten hold 0.89%. The receptor was derived from a man between 18 and 29 years old in good health. Some clones in this sample may be carry-over from other donors' samples. Sequencing was carried out using memory CD4+ T cells from PBMCs. Subset denoted: CD45RA-negative fraction. This chain joins TRBV28 and TRBJ1-1, with a possible D match to TRBD1 (6 bases). The DNA for the CDR3 is TGTGCCAGCAATTCACAGGGAAGGGATACTGAAGCTTTCTTT. It codes for CASNSQGRDTEAFF. The full variable domain, its missing parts supplied by reference TRBV28 and TRBJ1-1, is DVKVTQSSRYLVKRTGEKVFLECVQDMDHENMFWYRQDPGLGLRLIYFSYDVKMKEKGDIPEGYSVSREKKERFSLILESASTNQTSMYLCASNSQGRDTEAFFGQGTRLTVV.